This T cell receptor beta chain was sequenced during a study of CXCR3-negative and CXCR3-positive naive CD8 T cells. Researchers sorted some 300,000 cells of each CD8+ T cell subset in triplicate. This CDR3 spans 14 amino acids. The V gene's germline CDR1 is SEHNR and CDR2 FQNEAQ (reference sequence). The study made its TRB cDNA libraries by 5' RACE, adding UMI labels. After re-calling the 5' RACE reads, TCRdb lists one entry per CDR3 protein, DNA absent. The sample shows some 41,000 distinct CDR3 sequences, and around 1.9% sits with its ten largest clones. Sequenced material: naive CXCR3- CD8+ T cells from blood. Subset reported: CD45RO-CCR7+CD27+CD95- naive CD8+ T cells lacking CXCR3 (TNR3-). This receptor was identified in a human donor in good health. Some clones in this sample may be carry-over from other donors' samples. The chain couples TRBV7-9 to TRBJ1-1; TCRdb's D call, TRBD1, is unchecked because there is no DNA. The CDR3 spells CASSRGAVNTEAFF.